This T cell receptor (beta chain) emerged from a study of cytomegalovirus exposure and HLA in healthy donors. Vbeta (60) and Jbeta (13) primers were used in the PCR. Using immunoSEQ multiplex PCR, the repertoire was profiled, and TCRdb retains in-frame clones only, with some absent. The repertoire holds about 260,000 clones, with approximately 84% as singletons. Whole-study results and caveats: The only immune exposure information that was available was CMV serostatus. Within an earlier analysis, most TCR beta V segments proved productive either about 87% or about 30% of the time. Per published accounts, TCR beta sequences correctly predicted the HLA-A and HLA-B alleles of most subjects.

Worth noting for this clone: Its matching antigen is unknown.

Per germline, CDR1 SNHLY and CDR2 FYNNEI. Trimming took 6 bases from V and 3 from J, leaving 12 bases between them. CDR3 length: 13 residues. The sample taken for sequencing was PBMCs. The rearrangement links TRBV2 to TRBJ2-7; D may be TRBD1 (6 bases). This TCR came from a woman between 40 and 50 years old in good health and CMV-seropositive. This chain's CDR3 is CASSATGNYEQYF. CDR3 DNA sequence: TGTGCCAGCAGCGCTACAGGGAACTACGAGCAGTACTTC.